The clone carrying this TCR beta chain was found many times. Its specificity is unknown. These data originate in a study of T cells in Graves' hyperthyroidism and ophthalmopathy. Turning to the study itself: Initial diagnosis, before any treatment, was when peripheral blood was collected.

Amplification of TCR beta CDR3 regions was performed using RNA transcripts as template. RT-PCR in the first round (using the HTBI primer set) targeted the TCR CDR3. TCRdb ran MiXCR on the multiplex PCR reads and lists one entry per CDR3 protein. Among approximately 690,000 distinct CDR3 sequences listed, around 15% were seen once. General study results and limits: Blood also contained most expanded thyroid clonotypes above 0.001.

Sequenced: blood. The source of this sequence is a woman in her forties or fifties with Graves' ophthalmopathy.

The CDR3 coding sequence is TGTGCCAGCAGTTTGATCCGGACAGATACGCAGTATTTT. Amino acids: CASSLIRTDTQYF. The V and J genes are TRBV7-3 and TRBJ2-3; D is unresolved. CDR3 length: 13 residues. Trimming removed 6 bases from V and 3 bases from J, with 10 bases in between. Germline CDR1 is SGHTA and CDR2 is FQGTGA.